These 28 T cell receptor beta chains came from one sample sequenced in a study of control samples from healthy donors and cancer patients. Using immunoSEQ multiplex PCR, the repertoire was profiled, and TCRdb retains in-frame clones only, with some absent. The table lists over 150,000 clones, around 94% of them singletons. Material for sequencing was PBMCs. Every receptor here comes from a man between 60 and 75 years old with colorectal cancer.

This clone showed up just once. The chain uses TRBV27 and TRBJ1-4; D is perhaps TRBD1 (6 bases). Germline V CDR1 and CDR2: MNHEY, SMNVEV (reference sequence). The V and J ends lost 2 bases and 7 bases respectively, with 11 bases between them. This CDR3 has 14 residues. CDR3 nucleotide sequence: TGTGCCAGCAGTTTACCGGGGGCGGGTGAAAAACTGTTTTTT. Amino acids: CASSLPGAGEKLFF.

This rearrangement joins TRBV9 to TRBJ1-6; no clear D gene. The ends were cut back, 3 bases at V and 10 bases at J, with 14 bases in the middle. CDR3 length equals 14 residues. Germline V gene lookup returns CDR1 SGDLS and CDR2 YYNGEE. CDR3 amino acids: CASSALQLASPLHF. In DNA form, the CDR3 reads TGTGCCAGCAGCGCCCTCCAATTAGCGTCACCCCTCCACTTT.

The chain couples TRBV6-5 to TRBJ1-1, with D possibly TRBD1 on 5 matching bases. Germline lookup yields CDR1 MNHEY and CDR2 SVGAGI. CDR3 size: 12 residues. Deletions cut 6 bases from V and 4 bases from J, with 9 bases between. CDR3 sequence reads: CASSAGSTEAFF. CDR3 nucleotides: TGTGCCAGCAGCGCAGGGAGCACTGAAGCTTTCTTT.

The gene calls are TRBV9 and TRBJ2-3, with D tentatively TRBD1 (6 bases). V gave up 4 bases and J gave up 3 bases, with 12 bases separating them. The CDR3 sequence is 14 residues long. Germline assignment: CDR1 SGDLS and CDR2 YYNGEE. The CDR3 reads CASSSGARTDTQYF. Written as DNA, the CDR3 is TGTGCCAGCAGCTCAGGGGCGAGGACAGATACGCAGTATTTT.

The CDR3 nucleotides read TGTGCCAGCAGCCATAGGCCGGCCTCGATTTCAAATACGCAGTATTTT. This gives the protein CASSHRPASISNTQYF. V and J are TRBV3-1 (or the pseudogene TRBV3-2) and TRBJ2-3; no firm D call. The V gene's germline CDR1 is LGHDT and CDR2 YNNKEL (reference sequence). The CDR3 consists of 16 residues. Trimming shortened V by 3 bases and J by 7 bases, and 20 bases separated the two germline ends.

The J gene is TRBJ2-5, the V gene TRBV13; 12 positions agree with TRBD2. The CDR3 loop spans 18 amino acids. Losses at the gene ends were 1 base for V and 0 bases for J; bases not matched to a gene: 6. CDR1 PRHDT and CDR2 FYEKMQ come from the germline V gene (reference sequence). The CDR3 sequence is CASSLASLAGGYQETQYF. CDR3 DNA: TGTGCCAGCAGCTTAGCTTCCCTAGCGGGGGGGTACCAAGAGACCCAGTACTTC.

V usage is TRBV29-1 and J usage is TRBJ1-4; 10 nucleotides match TRBD1. The CDR3 consists of 12 residues. Trimming took 7 bases from V and 8 from J; bases not matched to a gene: 4. The germline gives CDR1 SQVTM, CDR2 ANQGSEA. CDR3: CSGGTGDEKLFF. The CDR3 nucleotides read TGCAGCGGCGGGACAGGGGACGAAAAACTGTTTTTT.

The chain combines TRBV4-1 with TRBJ2-2, with no clear D. CDR1 and CDR2 (germline): MGHRA, YSYEKL. V gave up 4 bases and J gave up 4 bases, with 13 bases separating them. The CDR3 runs 15 residues. The CDR3 DNA reads as TGCGCCAGCAGCCCTCTCCCAAGTGGCACCGGGGAGCTGTTTTTT. Amino acid sequence: CASSPLPSGTGELFF.

V usage is TRBV10-3 and J usage is TRBJ2-5; the D gene is possibly TRBD2 (6 bases). CDR1 is ENHRY, CDR2 SYGVKD, per germline. The CDR3 covers 14 residues. Between the trimmed V and J ends, which lost 2 bases and 1 base, there was a span of 8 bases. Here the CDR3 DNA reads TGTGCCATCAGTGAGGGGGGGTCCCAAGAGACCCAGTACTTC. Amino acid sequence: CAISEGGSQETQYF.

The V gene is TRBV25-1, the J gene TRBJ1-4; D is ambiguous. Germline lookup yields CDR1 MGHDK and CDR2 SYGVNS. Trimming left V 2 bases short and J 4 bases short, with 11 bases between. The CDR3 is 15 residues long. The CDR3 loop is CASSEVSRLNEKLFF. CDR3 coding DNA: TGTGCCAGCAGTGAAGTTAGTCGCCTTAATGAAAAACTGTTTTTT.

V and J are TRBV4-2 and TRBJ2-1, with 7 bases fitting TRBD1. The CDR3 spans 13 residues. CDR1 LGHNA and CDR2 YNFKEQ come from the germline V gene. The V and J ends lost 6 bases and 5 bases, in that order; junction bases with no gene match: 4. This CDR3 is CASSLQGNNEQFF. The CDR3 DNA reads TGTGCCAGCAGTCTACAGGGGAACAATGAGCAGTTCTTC.

The V and J genes are TRBV6-2 or TRBV6-3 and TRBJ2-7; 9 bases map to TRBD1. V trimming: 5 bases; J trimming: 0 bases; junction bases outside the gene matches: 8. This CDR3 contains 16 residues. Looked up from germline, CDR1 is MNHEY and CDR2 is SVGEGT. CDR3 bases: TGTGCCAGCAGTGATGTGGGACAGGGAAACTCCTACGAGCAGTACTTC. It codes for CASSDVGQGNSYEQYF.

This clone came up a few times. The chain joins TRBV4-1 to TRBJ2-7; 8 bases are a match to TRBD1. Germline values: CDR1 MGHRA, CDR2 YSYEKL. V was clipped by 4 bases and J by 6 bases; unmatched bases: 8. The CDR3 has 14 amino acids. CDR3 nucleotides: TGCGCCAGCAGCCCAGACGGGCAGGGGGCCGAGCAGTACTTC. Translated, it gives CASSPDGQGAEQYF.

This clone was detected once. The genes are TRBV9 and TRBJ2-4, with D possibly being TRBD1 (5 bases). The CDR3 extends over 14 amino acids. V lost 2 bases, J lost 9 bases, and 15 bases lay in between. The germline V gene has CDR1 SGDLS and CDR2 YYNGEE. The chain's CDR3 is CASSVDQGDSIQYF. CDR3 coding DNA: TGTGCCAGCAGCGTGGACCAGGGCGATAGCATTCAGTACTTC.

The J gene is TRBJ1-6, the V gene TRBV4-1, with 8 nucleotides matching TRBD1. Trimming removed 3 bases from V and 8 bases from J; junction bases left unmatched: 6. The CDR3 consists of 15 residues. Germline CDR1 MGHRA, CDR2 YSYEKL. The CDR3 here is CASSHLDRVDSPLHF. The CDR3 DNA reads TGCGCCAGCAGCCATTTGGACAGGGTTGATTCACCCCTCCACTTT.

V gene TRBV28 combines with J gene TRBJ1-5; D not certain. V was trimmed by 8 bases and J by 7 bases, leaving 12 bases between them. The CDR3 sequence is 12 residues long. CDR1 and CDR2 from the germline V gene are MDHEN and SYDVKM. The chain's CDR3 is CASSRGLQPQHF. The DNA for the CDR3 is TGTGCCAGCTCGAGAGGTTTACAGCCCCAGCATTTT. The variable domain in full, with the rest retrieved from reference TRBV28 and TRBJ1-5, is DVKVTQSSRYLVKRTGEKVFLECVQDMDHENMFWYRQDPGLGLRLIYFSYDVKMKEKGDIPEGYSVSREKKERFSLILESASTNQTSMYLCASSRGLQPQHFGDGTRLSIL.

The chain carries TRBV29-1 and TRBJ2-2; no definite D call. Trimming pared 4 bases from V and 1 base from J, leaving 7 bases between. CDR1 is SQVTM, CDR2 ANQGSEA, per germline. This CDR3 contains 13 residues. The CDR3 coding sequence is TGCAGCGTTGGTCTCCGGAACACCGGGGAGCTGTTTTTT. This translates into CSVGLRNTGELFF.

The V call is TRBV2, the J call TRBJ2-1; TRBD2 agrees at 9 bases. The CDR3 extends over 16 amino acids. Trimming at V came to 7 bases and at J to 0 bases, leaving 7 bases not matched to a gene. Germline CDR1 is SNHLY and CDR2 is FYNNEI. Here the CDR3 reads CASTWTSESSYNEQFF. DNA of the CDR3: TGTGCCAGCACCTGGACTAGCGAGAGCTCCTACAATGAGCAGTTCTTC. Filled out from reference TRBV2 and TRBJ2-1, the complete variable domain reads EPEVTQTPSHQVTQMGQEVILRCVPISNHLYFYWYRQILGQKVEFLVSFYNNEISEKSEIFDDQFSVERPDGSNFTLKIRSTKLEDSAMYFCASTWTSESSYNEQFFGPGTRLTVL.

This chain connects TRBV5-6 to TRBJ2-5; D might be TRBD1 or TRBD2, each matching 6 bases. V was shortened by 5 bases and J by 3 bases, with 14 bases between the two germline ends. CDR1 SGHDT and CDR2 YYEEEE come from the germline V gene. The CDR3 runs to 14 residues. The CDR3, as DNA: TGTGCCAGCAGTTGGGGCGGGACAAAAGAGACCCAGTACTTC. It is translated as CASSWGGTKETQYF.

CDR3: CASSRGANSYEQYF. The DNA for the CDR3 is TGTGCCAGCAGTAGAGGGGCGAATTCCTACGAGCAGTACTTC. The rearrangement uses TRBV6-2 or TRBV6-3 and TRBJ2-7, with D perhaps assigned TRBD1 or TRBD2 (5 bases each). This CDR3 region has 14 residues. Germline V gene lookup returns CDR1 MNHEY and CDR2 SVGEGT. V was trimmed by 5 bases and J by 1 base, leaving 12 bases between them.

Notes on this clone: The sample contains more than one DNA sequence encoding this CDR3. V usage is TRBV29-1 and J usage is TRBJ2-1, with unresolved D. The V gene's germline CDR1 is SQVTM and CDR2 ANQGSEA. V dropped 1 base and J dropped 3 bases, with 4 bases sitting between them. The CDR3 length is 12 residues. The CDR3 DNA reads as TGCAGCGTTGAAGGGGGCTACAATGAGCAGTTCTTC. It yields the protein CSVEGGYNEQFF.

This clone was detected only a few times. The chain recombines TRBV11-2 with TRBJ2-1; 8 bases map to TRBD2. V lost 2 bases to trimming and J lost 15 bases; unmatched junction nucleotides: 9. Germline loops: CDR1 SGHAT, CDR2 FQNNGV. The CDR3 totals 13 residues. This CDR3 reads CASSLPGGSRRFF. The DNA of the CDR3 is TGTGCCAGCAGCTTACCGGGAGGGAGCCGGAGGTTCTTC.

V is TRBV28 and J is TRBJ1-1; D uncertain. CDR1 MDHEN and CDR2 SYDVKM come from the germline V gene. CDR3 length: 14 amino acids. V lost 8 bases to trimming and J lost 5 bases, with 18 bases between them. The DNA for the CDR3 is TGTGCCAGCCGCCCCGGGCAACCCATTACTGAAGCTTTCTTT. This gives the protein CASRPGQPITEAFF.

The chain joins TRBV10-3 to TRBJ2-2; the D is unclear. CDR3 size: 16 residues. Germline CDR1 reads ENHRY; CDR2 reads SYGVKD. V lost 5 bases to trimming and J lost 1 base, with 14 bases between them. CDR3 DNA sequence: TGTGCCATCAGTCTTGCCTTTACGGTGAACACCGGGGAGCTGTTTTTT. Protein: CAISLAFTVNTGELFF.

The chain is built from TRBV2 and TRBJ2-3, with a tentative D call TRBD2 (5 bases). Per germline, CDR1 SNHLY and CDR2 FYNNEI. The CDR3 is made up of 12 amino acids. Trimming took 8 bases from V and 3 from J, leaving 9 bases between them. CDR3: CASGGGTDTQYF. The DNA of the CDR3 is TGTGCCAGCGGCGGCGGGACAGATACGCAGTATTTT. The full variable domain, with the rest looked up from reference TRBV2 and TRBJ2-3, is EPEVTQTPSHQVTQMGQEVILRCVPISNHLYFYWYRQILGQKVEFLVSFYNNEISEKSEIFDDQFSVERPDGSNFTLKIRSTKLEDSAMYFCASGGGTDTQYFGPGTRLTVL.

The chain joins TRBV27 to TRBJ2-1; maybe TRBD2 (5 bases). Germline V gene lookup returns CDR1 MNHEY and CDR2 SMNVEV (reference sequence). Trimming left V 10 bases short and J 2 bases short, with 12 bases between. The CDR3 is 13 amino acids. CDR3 sequence reads: CAISGGPYNEQFF. DNA for the CDR3: TGTGCCATATCTGGCGGGCCCTACAATGAGCAGTTCTTC.

CDR3 sequence: CASNNRGATDGYTF. CDR3 sequence (DNA): TGTGCCAGCAATAACAGGGGGGCTACGGATGGCTACACCTTC. V gene TRBV6-5 combines with J gene TRBJ1-2; 8 positions match TRBD1. This CDR3 spans 14 amino acids. V was pared by 7 bases and J by 6 bases, with 10 bases of the junction left unmatched. The germline V gene has CDR1 MNHEY and CDR2 SVGAGI.

This rearrangement joins TRBV6-5 to TRBJ1-3, with 9 bases identical to TRBD1. CDR1 and CDR2 (germline): MNHEY, SVGAGI. V lost 5 bases and J lost 0; bases outside the gene matches: 2. There are 15 residues in the CDR3. CDR3 region: CASSRDRASGNTIYF. Written as DNA, the CDR3 is TGTGCCAGCAGTCGGGACAGGGCCTCTGGAAACACCATATATTTT.